This T cell receptor beta chain was recorded in a study of Ad26.COV2.S vaccination and SARS-CoV-2 variants. Study results and caveats: Vaccinees and placebo recipients showed similar non-spike TCR breadth. While placebo recipients had lower spike-specific TCR breadth, vaccine recipients had more. Reports say spike-specific CD8+ and CD4+ T cell responses covered substantial breadth after vaccination.

The assay was immunoSEQ multiplex PCR, and TCRdb's table has in-frame clones only and misses some. Of 300,000 to 350,000 clones listed, 86% were seen once; the top ten hold about 10%. Treatment specified: 15 to 20 received Ad26.COV2.S at low or high dose, single or two shots; roughly five received placebo; per-sample allocation not given. Specimen acquisition occurred on day 63 following the initial vaccine or placebo injection. On this clone: Its antigen remains unknown.

The CDR3 consists of 15 residues. Trimming cost V 1 base and J 6 bases; bases outside gene matches: 6. Germline values: CDR1 LNHNV, CDR2 YYDKDF (reference sequence). The chain links TRBV15 to TRBJ2-1, with 7 bases that match TRBD2. This specimen was peripheral blood, taken in a trial of Ad26.COV2.S vaccine versus placebo. The TCR was taken from a person aged 18-60 years who received the Ad26.COV2.S COVID-19 vaccine or a placebo. CDR3 sequence: CATSRGGTKGNEQFF. Written as DNA, the CDR3 is TGTGCCACCAGCAGAGGCGGGACTAAGGGCAATGAGCAGTTCTTC.